This T cell receptor beta chain stems from a study of T-cell memory formation after mild COVID-19. Study-wide results and limits: The authors left the SARS-CoV-2 specificity of second-wave clones peaking on day 37 unconfirmed. Some responding clones appeared in pre-infection memory, suggesting cross-reactive memory joined.

This clonotype has only a few counts. Antigen specificity is unknown. Germline CDR1 and CDR2: MNHEY and SVGAGI. This CDR3 contains 16 residues. V was cut by 0 bases and J by 0 bases, with 9 bases left in between. TCRdb fed the 5' RACE reads into MiXCR, producing one record per CDR3 protein. The table records 100,000 to 150,000 distinct CDR3 sequences, around 15% of them present only once. The source material was PBMCs or a T cell subset sorted from them (not recorded which). This TCR came from a man aged 18 to 30 who had mild COVID-19 (a few samples of this study predate the infection). Cell type and time point are not known. The chain couples TRBV6-5 to TRBJ1-3; D remains unclear. CDR3 amino acids: CASSYSGGVSGNTIYF. CDR3 nucleotide sequence: TGTGCCAGCAGTTACTCGGGAGGCGTCTCTGGAAACACCATATATTTT.